This T cell receptor (beta chain) appears in the sequencing data of a study of blood T cells in healthy people across ages. Sample-barcoded 5' priming and a J-beta primer mix drove a second PCR of roughly 6 to 12 cycles. TCRdb analysed the 5' RACE reads with MiXCR anew, one entry per CDR3 protein. The table lists about 1.5 million distinct CDR3 sequences, around 40% of them singletons, with approximately 4.1% in the top ten. This clonotype turned up a few times. Germline V gene lookup returns CDR1 DFQATT and CDR2 SNEGSKA (reference sequence). V lost 3 bases, J lost 4 bases, and 12 bases lay in between. CDR3 length: 13 residues.

Sequencing used blood. The sequence was obtained from a young woman in good health. The chain links TRBV20-1 to TRBJ1-1, with D unresolved. In DNA form, the CDR3 reads TGCAGTGCTAGTGTTTTTCGGGGCACTGAAGCTTTCTTT. Protein: CSASVFRGTEAFF.